These 26 T cell receptor beta chains share one sample of origin, sequenced in a study of technical replicates of blood from several donors (dated by TCRdb to the late 2010s). The library was obtained by the immunoSEQ multiplex PCR assay. Not all clones reach the TCRdb copy of this immuneACCESS table, which keeps in-frame sequences only. Checked studies attribute under half of the gap to unresolved V genes and leave the rest unexplained. The sample table records under 65,000 clones; roughly 95% of these occur just once. 0.39% of the sample is taken by the ten largest. Sample: T cells isolated from PBMCs. The source of these receptors is a human donor in good health.

Notes on this clone: Its ends do not fully match the called genes, so a read error is possible. The chain carries TRBV7-7 and TRBJ2-3; D is uncertain. The length of the CDR3 is 15 residues. Germline V lookup: CDR1 SSHAT, CDR2 FNYEAQ (reference sequence). The CDR3 sequence is CASSQRATSTDTQYF. CDR3 coding DNA: TGTGCTAGCAGCCAACGTGCGACTAGCACAGATACGCAGTATTTT.

The rearrangement links TRBV15 to TRBJ2-5; 12 bases are a match to TRBD2. This CDR3 region has 14 residues. V shed 5 bases and J 4 bases; nucleotides not matched to a gene: 2. Germline CDR1 and CDR2: LNHNV and YYDKDF (reference sequence). CDR3 coding DNA: TGTGCCACCAGCCGGGGACTAGCGGGAGAGACCCAGTACTTC. The encoded protein is CATSRGLAGETQYF.

The chain uses TRBV6-5 and TRBJ1-1; D unclear. The CDR3 has 13 residues. From germline, CDR1 is MNHEY and CDR2 SVGAGI. V gave up 4 bases and J gave up 2 bases, with 8 bases separating them. The CDR3 sequence is CASSSGLNTEAFF. In DNA form, the CDR3 reads TGTGCCAGCAGTTCAGGATTAAACACTGAAGCTTTCTTT.

This chain uses TRBV5-1 with TRBJ2-7; maybe TRBD2 (5 bases). Trimming took off 5 bases at V and 0 bases at J, with 9 bases between the two ends. CDR3 length equals 13 residues. Germline CDR1 SGHRS, CDR2 YFSETQ. The CDR3 region is CASRVASSYEQYF. The CDR3 DNA follows: TGCGCCAGCAGGGTAGCGTCCTCCTACGAGCAGTACTTC.

This chain uses TRBV6-6 with TRBJ1-2, with 12 bases that match TRBD1. With 5 bases clipped from V and 9 bases from J, the junction kept 4 bases outside the gene matches. The CDR3 contains 13 residues. Germline CDR1 MNHNY, CDR2 SVGAGI (reference sequence). The CDR3 DNA reads TGTGCCAGCAGTCCGGGACAGGGGGCGAGCTACACCTTC. Translation gives CASSPGQGASYTF.

This chain uses TRBV6-5 with TRBJ2-1; the match to TRBD2 covers 7 bases. The J segment lost 7 bases and the V segment lost 6 bases, leaving 9 bases of the junction unmatched. The CDR3 is 14 amino acids. Germline loops: CDR1 MNHEY, CDR2 SVGAGI. CDR3 sequence reads: CASRFLADLNEQFF. CDR3 DNA sequence: TGTGCCAGCAGGTTTCTAGCGGATTTAAATGAGCAGTTCTTC.

V is TRBV11-3 and J is TRBJ1-1; D is undetermined. This CDR3 is 13 amino acids long. The ends were cut back, 3 bases at V and 3 bases at J, with 8 bases in the middle. The V gene's germline CDR1 is SGHNT and CDR2 YENEEA. CDR3 coding DNA: TGTGCCAGCAGCTTTGACAACTACACTGAAGCTTTCTTT. It translates to CASSFDNYTEAFF.

Written as DNA, the CDR3 is TGTGCCAGCAGCCAACCCCTAAGGACAGGGGACACTGAAGCTTTCTTT. Translating gives CASSQPLRTGDTEAFF. The chain couples TRBV4-2 to TRBJ1-1; 9 bases agree with TRBD1. After removal of 2 bases from V and 3 bases from J, the junction contained 7 bases not matched to a gene. The CDR3 has 16 amino acids. Germline V gene data show CDR1 as LGHNA and CDR2 as YNFKEQ.

This chain connects TRBV5-1 to TRBJ1-2; weak D call: TRBD1 (5 bases). The CDR3 has 14 residues. CDR1 SGHRS and CDR2 YFSETQ come from the germline V gene. Deletions cut 0 bases from V and 4 bases from J, with 10 bases between. The CDR3 DNA follows: TGCGCCAGCAGCTTGGATACAGGAGCCTATGGCTACACCTTC. Translation gives CASSLDTGAYGYTF.

The chain has TRBV27 and TRBJ1-2, with D perhaps matching TRBD1 (6 bases). The CDR3 runs to 14 residues. The V end lost 2 bases, the J end lost 4 bases, and 11 bases lay between the germline ends. Per the germline V gene, CDR1 is MNHEY and CDR2 is SMNVEV (reference sequence). In nucleotides, the CDR3 is TGTGCCAGCAGTTTAGGGACATCGTTCTATGGCTACACCTTC. Its protein is CASSLGTSFYGYTF.

The chain recombines TRBV2 with TRBJ1-1, with D hard to call. This CDR3 contains 14 residues. V lost 3 bases and J 2 bases, leaving 10 bases between the germline ends. The V gene's germline CDR1 is SNHLY and CDR2 FYNNEI. CDR3 DNA sequence: TGTGCCAGCAGTGAGCTAGGATCAAACACTGAAGCTTTCTTT. Translation: CASSELGSNTEAFF.

This clone was seen more than once but under ten times. This chain links TRBV6-5 with TRBJ1-1; possibly TRBD1 for D (6 bases). Trimming stripped 4 bases from V and 4 bases from J, with 10 bases between. Per the germline V gene, CDR1 is MNHEY and CDR2 is SVGAGI. The length of the CDR3 is 13 residues. The CDR3 loop is CASSSGEITEAFF. Written as DNA, the CDR3 is TGTGCCAGCAGTTCAGGGGAAATCACTGAAGCTTTCTTT.

The rearrangement uses TRBV11-3 and TRBJ2-3; D is perhaps TRBD2 (5 bases). V was clipped by 5 bases and J by 5 bases, with 11 bases between them. Germline V lookup: CDR1 SGHNT, CDR2 YENEEA. This CDR3 comprises 13 residues. The chain's CDR3 is CASSGRTRDTQYF. The CDR3, as DNA: TGTGCCAGCAGCGGACGAACTAGAGATACGCAGTATTTT.

The V gene is TRBV2, the J gene TRBJ1-1; tentatively, D is TRBD1 (5 bases). This CDR3 is built from 13 residues. V dropped 7 bases and J dropped 4 bases, with 13 bases sitting between them. Germline CDR1 is SNHLY and CDR2 is FYNNEI. CDR3: CASTEGAGTEAFF. The CDR3 DNA reads as TGTGCCAGCACCGAAGGGGCCGGCACTGAAGCTTTCTTT.

CDR3 residues: CASSPQGDQPQHF. The DNA for the CDR3 is TGTGCCAGCAGCCCGCAGGGTGATCAGCCCCAGCATTTT. The gene calls are TRBV7-2 and TRBJ1-5, with D perhaps TRBD1 (5 bases). The CDR3 length is 13 residues. Germline values: CDR1 SGHTA, CDR2 FQGNSA. V was clipped by 5 bases and J by 5 bases, with 10 bases between them.

This chain joins TRBV5-4 and TRBJ1-2; D is perhaps TRBD1 (6 bases). The V gene lost 4 bases and the J gene lost 4 bases, with 11 bases spanning the gap. CDR1 and CDR2 (germline): SGHNT, YYREEE (reference sequence). The CDR3 totals 13 residues. The CDR3 DNA reads as TGTGCCAGCAGCGCGACAGGAGGCTATGGCTACACCTTC. Its translation: CASSATGGYGYTF.

The rearrangement links TRBV10-3 to TRBJ1-3; no reliable D call. This CDR3 is built from 15 residues. Looked up from germline, CDR1 is ENHRY and CDR2 is SYGVKD. The V gene lost 5 bases and the J gene lost 10 bases, with 21 bases spanning the gap. CDR3 amino acids: CAISQHLVLAGTIYF. The DNA of the CDR3 is TGTGCCATCAGTCAGCACTTGGTGCTAGCTGGGACCATATATTTT.

This chain links TRBV11-3 with TRBJ2-3; D is uncertain. The CDR3 consists of 12 residues. V lost 5 bases and J 4 bases, leaving 7 bases between the germline ends. Germline assignment: CDR1 SGHNT and CDR2 YENEEA. The CDR3 is CASSKHADTQYF. In DNA, the CDR3 is TGTGCCAGCAGCAAACACGCAGATACGCAGTATTTT.

The chain couples TRBV7-2 to TRBJ2-7, with D perhaps TRBD1 (6 bases). Germline V gene lookup returns CDR1 SGHTA and CDR2 FQGNSA. V was pared by 3 bases and J by 5 bases, with 17 bases between. The CDR3 is 15 amino acids. DNA for the CDR3: TGTGCCAGCAGCTTTACAGGGCCCAGTTTCAACGAGCAGTACTTC. It codes for CASSFTGPSFNEQYF. The full variable domain, with the rest looked up from reference TRBV7-2 and TRBJ2-7, is GAGVSQSPSNKVTEKGKDVELRCDPISGHTALYWYRQSLGQGLEFLIYFQGNSAPDKSGLPSDRFSAERTGGSVSTLTIQRTQQEDSAVYLCASSFTGPSFNEQYFGPGTRLTVT.

The genes are TRBV11-3 and TRBJ2-3, with D uncertain. Looked up from germline, CDR1 is SGHNT and CDR2 is YENEEA. This CDR3 has 12 amino acids. V lost 0 bases and J 6 bases, leaving 4 bases between the germline ends. The CDR3, as DNA: TGTGCCAGCAGCTTAGATTCGGATACGCAGTATTTT. Translation: CASSLDSDTQYF.

This rearrangement joins TRBV5-3 to TRBJ1-4; no clear D gene. TRBV5-3 is assigned to the ORF class and has an uncertain function. The CDR3 consists of 15 residues. The germline V and J ends were trimmed by 1 base and 8 bases, with 15 bases remaining between them. CDR3 bases: TGTGCCAGAAGCTTGATACATCCCAGACTAGAAAAACTGTTTTTT. Translating gives CARSLIHPRLEKLFF.

Only one count was recorded for this clone. This chain links TRBV4-1 with TRBJ1-4; 8 bases agree with TRBD1. This CDR3 has 14 residues. Per germline, CDR1 MGHRA and CDR2 YSYEKL. Losses at the gene ends were 1 base for V and 7 bases for J; bases not matched to a gene: 2. The CDR3 protein is CASSQAGGGEKLFF. In DNA, the CDR3 is TGCGCCAGCAGCCAAGCAGGGGGCGGTGAAAAACTGTTTTTT.

V is TRBV7-9 and J is TRBJ1-2; perhaps TRBD1 as D (6 bases). Germline V CDR1 and CDR2: SEHNR, FQNEAQ (reference sequence). The CDR3 contains 11 residues. CDR3 in amino acids: CGERRGGGYTF. In nucleotides, the CDR3 is TGTGGCGAACGCAGGGGCGGCGGCTACACCTTC.

The rearrangement joins TRBV2 to TRBJ1-1; no reliable D call. This CDR3 comprises 13 residues. The germline V and J ends were trimmed by 4 bases and 0 bases, with 6 bases remaining between them. The V gene's germline CDR1 is SNHLY and CDR2 FYNNEI. The CDR3 protein is CASSVRVNTEAFF. CDR3 bases: TGTGCCAGCAGTGTGAGAGTGAACACTGAAGCTTTCTTT.

The chain couples TRBV4-1 to TRBJ2-5; TRBD2 agrees at 7 bases. J lost 1 base, V lost 3 bases, and 11 bases had no gene match. CDR1 and CDR2 from the germline V gene are MGHRA and YSYEKL. The CDR3 spans 17 residues. The CDR3 sequence is CASSHREGAGFQETQYF. CDR3 DNA: TGCGCCAGCAGCCACCGCGAGGGAGCGGGATTCCAAGAGACCCAGTACTTC.

The V gene is TRBV10-3, the J gene TRBJ1-1, with a possible D match to TRBD1 (5 bases). V was cut by 2 bases and J by 6 bases, with 13 bases left in between. The CDR3 runs to 14 residues. CDR1 is ENHRY and CDR2 is SYGVKD in the germline V gene. CDR3 region: CAISEGGGKAEAFF. For the CDR3, the DNA is TGTGCCATCAGTGAGGGCGGGGGAAAGGCTGAAGCTTTCTTT.